This TCR beta chain appears in the sequencing data of a study of shared clonotypes between healthy human individuals. Overall study results and limits: When compared with the clonotypes that were shared by all four sorted-subset donors, the non-shared clonotypes turned out to have lower generation probabilities.

Comment on this clone: Antigen unknown.

TCRdb keeps only in-frame clones here, not all; method: immunoSEQ multiplex PCR. This table has about 600,000 clones, more than 95% appearing once. The healthy adult donors were HIV-negative and reported no recent acute infections or vaccinations. Trimming cost V 7 bases and J 0 bases; bases outside gene matches: 8. There are 15 residues in the CDR3. Germline V CDR1 and CDR2: SNHLY, FYNNEI. This receptor was identified in a woman younger than 45 in good health. The sequencing input was naive CD4+ T cells sorted from blood. Documented subset: CD45RA+ positively selected. The chain uses TRBV2 and TRBJ1-1; the match to TRBD1 covers 7 bases. CDR3: CASTPGQRMNTEAFF. In nucleotides, the CDR3 is TGTGCCAGCACTCCGGGACAGCGCATGAACACTGAAGCTTTCTTT. The entire variable domain, with the rest obtained from reference TRBV2 and TRBJ1-1, is as follows: EPEVTQTPSHQVTQMGQEVILRCVPISNHLYFYWYRQILGQKVEFLVSFYNNEISEKSEIFDDQFSVERPDGSNFTLKIRSTKLEDSAMYFCASTPGQRMNTEAFFGQGTRLTVV.